The entry below gives a single TCR beta chain sequence along with its context. Antigen unknown. This same CDR3 is encoded by further DNA sequences in the sample. The source of the sample is a study of beta chain features in type 1 diabetes. The V end lost 5 bases, the J end lost 0 bases, and 2 bases lay between the germline ends. Looked up from germline, CDR1 is MNHNY and CDR2 is SVGAGI (reference sequence). This CDR3 contains 12 residues. Every isolated RNA sample was fully reverse transcribed, so sequencing captured expressed TCRB transcripts. Some clones are missing from TCRdb's copy, which holds only in-frame ones; the method was immunoSEQ multiplex PCR. The sample includes 810,000 or so clones, 15% to 20% of them seen just once. General study results and limits: Type 1 diabetes patients had moderately but significantly shorter TCRB CDR3s in all four CD4+ subsets. PCR could preferentially amplify shorter templates, alike in patients and controls. Naive, central memory and regulatory TCRB repertoires appeared more similar among patients than healthy donors.

Sorting that relied on CD45RO/CCR7/CD25/CD127/CD95/CD27 yielded CD4+ naive, central memory, regulatory and stem cell-like memory cells. This chain joins TRBV6-6 and TRBJ1-3; no clear D. Sequencing used naive CD4+ T cells from blood. The clonotype comes from a young woman in good health. CDR3 protein: CASSPSGNTIYF. The CDR3 DNA reads TGTGCCAGCAGTCCCTCTGGAAACACCATATATTTT.